What follows is one T cell receptor (beta chain) and its context. The data derive from a study of blood T cell repertoires in COVID-19. Study at large: Specimens from acute and convalescent COVID-19 originated in the United States, Italy and Spain.

Produced via immunoSEQ multiplex PCR; TCRdb's table is partial and in-frame only. The profile covers approximately 390,000 clones, with about 90% appearing a single time and approximately 2.4% taken by the ten largest. The CDR3 loop spans 17 amino acids. Losses at the gene ends were 8 bases for V and 1 base for J; bases not matched to a gene: 15. CDR1 and CDR2 from the germline V gene are MDHEN and SYDVKM. The rearrangement links TRBV28 to TRBJ2-3, with 7 bases matching TRBD2. This TCR derives from a woman between 55 and 75 years old with COVID-19, enrolled during active disease. The specimen was peripheral blood. In DNA form, the CDR3 reads TGTGCCAGCGCAGAACATGGGGGAGGGATTGGCACAGATACGCAGTATTTT. It is translated as CASAEHGGGIGTDTQYF.